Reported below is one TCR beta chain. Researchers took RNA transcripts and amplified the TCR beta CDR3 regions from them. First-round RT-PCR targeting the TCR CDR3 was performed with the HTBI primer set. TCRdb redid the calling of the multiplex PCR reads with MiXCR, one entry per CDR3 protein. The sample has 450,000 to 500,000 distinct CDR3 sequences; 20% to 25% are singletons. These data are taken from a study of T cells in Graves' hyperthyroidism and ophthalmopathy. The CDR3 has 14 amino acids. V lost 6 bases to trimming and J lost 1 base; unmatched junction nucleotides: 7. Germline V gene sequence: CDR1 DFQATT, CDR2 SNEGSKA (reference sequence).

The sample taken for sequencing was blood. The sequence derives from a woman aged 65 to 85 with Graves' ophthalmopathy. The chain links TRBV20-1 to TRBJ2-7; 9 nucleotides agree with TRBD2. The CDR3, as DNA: TGCAGTGCCTCCGGGACTAGCCTATCCTACGAGCAGTACTTC. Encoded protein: CSASGTSLSYEQYF.